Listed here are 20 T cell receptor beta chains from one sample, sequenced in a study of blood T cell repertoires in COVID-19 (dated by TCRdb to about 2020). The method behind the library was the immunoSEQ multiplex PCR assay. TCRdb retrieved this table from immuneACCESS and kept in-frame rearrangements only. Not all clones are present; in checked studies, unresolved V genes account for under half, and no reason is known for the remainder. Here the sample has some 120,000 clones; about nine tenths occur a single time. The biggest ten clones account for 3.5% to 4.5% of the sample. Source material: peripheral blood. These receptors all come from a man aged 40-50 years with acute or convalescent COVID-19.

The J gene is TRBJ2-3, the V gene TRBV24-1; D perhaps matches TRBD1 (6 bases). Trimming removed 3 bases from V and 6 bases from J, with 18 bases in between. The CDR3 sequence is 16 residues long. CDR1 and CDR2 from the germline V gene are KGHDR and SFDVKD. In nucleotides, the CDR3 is TGTGCCACCAGTGATGACCCAGGGGCAAGAGGGGATACGCAGTATTTT. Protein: CATSDDPGARGDTQYF.

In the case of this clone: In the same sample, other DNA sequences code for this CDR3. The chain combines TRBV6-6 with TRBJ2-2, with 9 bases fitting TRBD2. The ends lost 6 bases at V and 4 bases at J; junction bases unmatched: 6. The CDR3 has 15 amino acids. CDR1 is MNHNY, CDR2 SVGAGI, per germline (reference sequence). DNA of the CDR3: TGTGCCAGCAGAAGAGCGGGAGGTAGCACCGGGGAGCTGTTTTTT. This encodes CASRRAGGSTGELFF.

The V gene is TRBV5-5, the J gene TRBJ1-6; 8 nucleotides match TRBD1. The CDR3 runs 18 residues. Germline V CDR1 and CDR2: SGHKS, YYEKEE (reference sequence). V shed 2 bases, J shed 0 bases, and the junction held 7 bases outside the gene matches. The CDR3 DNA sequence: TGTGCCAGCAGCTTAGAGGACAGGGACCTCTCCTATAATTCACCCCTCCACTTT. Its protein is CASSLEDRDLSYNSPLHF.

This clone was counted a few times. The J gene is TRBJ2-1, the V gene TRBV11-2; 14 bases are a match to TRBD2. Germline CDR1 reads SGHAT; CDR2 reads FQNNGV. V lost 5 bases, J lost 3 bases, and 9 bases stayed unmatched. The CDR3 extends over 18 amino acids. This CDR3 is CASSKTTSGRAYYNEQFF. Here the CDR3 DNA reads TGTGCCAGCAGCAAGACGACTAGCGGGAGGGCCTACTACAATGAGCAGTTCTTC.

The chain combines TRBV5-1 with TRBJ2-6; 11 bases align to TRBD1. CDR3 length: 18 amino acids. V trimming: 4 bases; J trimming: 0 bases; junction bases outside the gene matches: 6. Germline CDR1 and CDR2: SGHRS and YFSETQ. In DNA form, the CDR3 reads TGCGCCAGCAGCCAGAGGACAGGGGGCGTCTCTGGGGCCAACGTCCTGACTTTC. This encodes CASSQRTGGVSGANVLTF.

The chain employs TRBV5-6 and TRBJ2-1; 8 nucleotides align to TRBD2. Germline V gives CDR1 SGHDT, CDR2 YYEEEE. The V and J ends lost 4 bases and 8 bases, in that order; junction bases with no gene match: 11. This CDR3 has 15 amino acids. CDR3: CASSPLSGTVDEQFF. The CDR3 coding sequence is TGTGCCAGCAGCCCACTTAGCGGGACGGTAGATGAGCAGTTCTTC.

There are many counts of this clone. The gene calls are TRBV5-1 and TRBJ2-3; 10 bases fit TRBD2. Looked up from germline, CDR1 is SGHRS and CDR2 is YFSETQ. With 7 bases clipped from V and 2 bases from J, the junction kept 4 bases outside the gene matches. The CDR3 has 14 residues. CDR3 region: CASLAGATTDTQYF. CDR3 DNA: TGCGCCAGCCTAGCGGGGGCGACCACAGATACGCAGTATTTT.

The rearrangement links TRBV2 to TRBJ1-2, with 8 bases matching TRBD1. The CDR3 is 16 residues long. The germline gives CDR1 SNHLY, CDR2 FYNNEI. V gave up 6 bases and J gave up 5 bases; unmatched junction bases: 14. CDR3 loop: CASRGITGQGGYGYTF. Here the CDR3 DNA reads TGTGCCAGCAGGGGGATTACCGGACAGGGAGGGTATGGCTACACCTTC.

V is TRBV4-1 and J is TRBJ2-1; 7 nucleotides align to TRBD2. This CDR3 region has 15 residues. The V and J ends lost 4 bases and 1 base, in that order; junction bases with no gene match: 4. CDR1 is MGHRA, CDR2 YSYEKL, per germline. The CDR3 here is CASSPAGLSYNEQFF. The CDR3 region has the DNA TGCGCCAGCAGCCCCGCGGGACTATCCTACAATGAGCAGTTCTTC.

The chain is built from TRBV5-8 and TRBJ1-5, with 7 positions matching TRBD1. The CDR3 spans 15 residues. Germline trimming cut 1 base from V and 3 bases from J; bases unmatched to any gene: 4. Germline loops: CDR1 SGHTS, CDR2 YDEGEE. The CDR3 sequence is CASSLPGTVNQPQHF. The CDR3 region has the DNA TGTGCCAGCAGCTTGCCCGGGACAGTCAATCAGCCCCAGCATTTT. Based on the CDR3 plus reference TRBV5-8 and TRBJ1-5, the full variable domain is EAGVTQSPTHLIKTRGQQATLRCSPISGHTSVYWYQQALGLGLQFLLWYDEGEERNRGNFPPRFSGRQFPNYSSELNVNALELEDSALYLCASSLPGTVNQPQHFGDGTRLSIL.

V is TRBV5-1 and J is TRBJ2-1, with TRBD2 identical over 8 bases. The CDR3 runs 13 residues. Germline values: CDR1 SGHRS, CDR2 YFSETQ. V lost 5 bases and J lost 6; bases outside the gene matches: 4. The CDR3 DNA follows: TGCGCCAGCAGGGGTAGCGGGGCCAATGAGCAGTTCTTC. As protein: CASRGSGANEQFF.

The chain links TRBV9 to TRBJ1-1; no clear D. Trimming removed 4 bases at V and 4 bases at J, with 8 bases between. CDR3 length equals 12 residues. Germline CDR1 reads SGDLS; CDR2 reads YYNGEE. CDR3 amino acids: CASSPHTTEAFF. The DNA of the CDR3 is TGTGCCAGCAGCCCTCACACCACTGAAGCTTTCTTT.

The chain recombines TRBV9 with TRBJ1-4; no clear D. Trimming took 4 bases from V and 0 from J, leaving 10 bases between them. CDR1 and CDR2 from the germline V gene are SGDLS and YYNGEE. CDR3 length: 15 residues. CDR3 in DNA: TGTGCCAGCAGCAGACTATCAGCAACTAATGAAAAACTGTTTTTT. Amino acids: CASSRLSATNEKLFF.

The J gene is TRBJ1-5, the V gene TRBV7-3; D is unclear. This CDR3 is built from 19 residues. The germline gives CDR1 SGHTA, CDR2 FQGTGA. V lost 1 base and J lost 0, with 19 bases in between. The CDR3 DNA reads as TGTGCCAGCAGCTTAAGCGTCAGCGAAGCCCTCTATAGCAATCAGCCCCAGCATTTT. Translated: CASSLSVSEALYSNQPQHF.

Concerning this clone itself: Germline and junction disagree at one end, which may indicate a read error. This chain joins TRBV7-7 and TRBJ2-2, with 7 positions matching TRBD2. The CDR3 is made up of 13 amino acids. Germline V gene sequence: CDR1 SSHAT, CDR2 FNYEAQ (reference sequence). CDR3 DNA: TGTGCTAGCAGCCCCTCGGGGGGCGGGGAGCTGTTTTTT. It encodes CASSPSGGGELFF.

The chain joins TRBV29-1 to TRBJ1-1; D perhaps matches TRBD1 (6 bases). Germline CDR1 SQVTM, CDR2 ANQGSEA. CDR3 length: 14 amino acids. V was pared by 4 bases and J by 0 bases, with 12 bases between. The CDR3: CSVVGGAMNTEAFF. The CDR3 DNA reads TGCAGCGTTGTCGGGGGGGCGATGAACACTGAAGCTTTCTTT.

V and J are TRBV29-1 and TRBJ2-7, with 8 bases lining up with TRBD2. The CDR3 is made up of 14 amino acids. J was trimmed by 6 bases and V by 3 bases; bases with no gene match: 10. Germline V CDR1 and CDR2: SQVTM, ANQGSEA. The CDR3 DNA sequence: TGCAGCGTTGAGCGGGGAGCGGGAGAGTTCGAGCAGTACTTC. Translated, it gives CSVERGAGEFEQYF.

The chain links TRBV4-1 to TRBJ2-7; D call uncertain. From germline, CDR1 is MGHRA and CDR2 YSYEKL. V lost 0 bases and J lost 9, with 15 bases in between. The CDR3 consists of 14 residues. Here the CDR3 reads CASSQDGSYNRQYF. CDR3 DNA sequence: TGCGCCAGCAGCCAAGATGGTTCCTACAACAGGCAGTACTTC.

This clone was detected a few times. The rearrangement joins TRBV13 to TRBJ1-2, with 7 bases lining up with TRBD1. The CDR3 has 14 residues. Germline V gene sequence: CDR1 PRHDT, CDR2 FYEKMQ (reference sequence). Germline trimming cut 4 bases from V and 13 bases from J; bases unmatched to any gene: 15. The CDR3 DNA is TGTGCCAGCAGCTCCTCGGGACAGAACCGTAGGCTCACCTTC. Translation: CASSSSGQNRRLTF.

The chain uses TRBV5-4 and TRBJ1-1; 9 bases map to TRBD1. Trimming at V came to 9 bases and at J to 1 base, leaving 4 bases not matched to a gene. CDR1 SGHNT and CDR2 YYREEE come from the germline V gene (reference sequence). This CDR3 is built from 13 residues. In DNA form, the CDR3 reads TGTGCCACCCACAGGGGGCAGAACACTGAAGCTTTCTTT. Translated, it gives CATHRGQNTEAFF.